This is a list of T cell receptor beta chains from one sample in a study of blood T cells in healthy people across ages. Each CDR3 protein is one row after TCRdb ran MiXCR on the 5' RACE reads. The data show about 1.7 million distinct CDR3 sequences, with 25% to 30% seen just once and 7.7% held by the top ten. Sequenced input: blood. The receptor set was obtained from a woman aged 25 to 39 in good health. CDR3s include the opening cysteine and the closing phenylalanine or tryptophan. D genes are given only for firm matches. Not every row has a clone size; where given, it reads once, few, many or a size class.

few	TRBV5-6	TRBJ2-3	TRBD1	CASSLSQGGTDTQYF	TGTGCCAGCAGCTTGTCTCAGGGGGGCACAGATACGCAGTATTTT
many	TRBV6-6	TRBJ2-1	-	CASRPSSYNEQFF	TGTGCCAGCAGGCCGAGCTCCTACAATGAGCAGTTCTTC
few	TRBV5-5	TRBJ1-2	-	CASSLTRTATNYGYTF	TGTGCCAGCAGCTTAACTAGGACAGCTACTAACTATGGCTACACCTTC
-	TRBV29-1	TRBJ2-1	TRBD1	CSVEGGDREEFYEQFF	TGCAGCGTTGAAGGAGGGGACAGGGAGGAGTTCTATGAGCAGTTCTTC
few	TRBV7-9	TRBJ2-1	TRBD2	CASSPGGAPNEQFF	TGTGCCAGCAGCCCCGGGGGGGCTCCCAATGAGCAGTTCTTC
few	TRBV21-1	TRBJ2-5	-	CASSGPRQETQYF	TGTGCCAGCAGCGGTCCCCGGCAAGAGACCCAGTACTTC
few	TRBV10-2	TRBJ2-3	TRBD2	CASISTSGSSDTQYF	TGCGCCAGCATCTCCACTAGCGGGTCGTCAGATACGCAGTATTTT
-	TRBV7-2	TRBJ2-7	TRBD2	CASSLKLAGVGSYEQYF	TGTGCCAGCAGCTTAAAACTAGCGGGAGTGGGCTCCTACGAGCAGTACTTC
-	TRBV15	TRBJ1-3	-	CATSRETLSGNTIYF	TGTGCCACCAGCAGAGAGACCCTCTCTGGAAACACCATATATTTT
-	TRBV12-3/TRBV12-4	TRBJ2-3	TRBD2	CASSFSGGRTDTQYF	TGTGCCAGCAGCTTTAGCGGGGGCCGCACAGATACGCAGTATTTT
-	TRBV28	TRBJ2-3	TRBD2	CASSSAGGPRREPQYF	TGTGCCAGCAGTTCCGCGGGAGGGCCTAGGAGGGAGCCGCAGTATTTT
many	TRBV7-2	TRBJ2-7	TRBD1	CASSWDSGGYEQYF	TGTGCCAGCAGCTGGGACAGTGGGGGCTACGAGCAGTACTTC
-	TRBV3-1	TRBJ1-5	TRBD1	CASSHGQGGNQPQHF	TGTGCCAGCAGCCATGGACAGGGGGGCAATCAGCCCCAGCATTTT
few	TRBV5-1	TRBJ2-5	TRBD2	CASSSRGTSGVQETQYF	TGCGCCAGCAGCTCCCGAGGGACTAGCGGTGTACAAGAGACCCAGTACTTC
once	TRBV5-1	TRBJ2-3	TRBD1	CASSLLRTGDNTDTQYF	TGCGCCAGCAGCTTGTTACGGACAGGGGATAACACAGATACGCAGTATTTT
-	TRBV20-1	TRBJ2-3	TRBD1	CSAREGQGADTQYF	TGCAGTGCTAGAGAAGGACAGGGGGCAGATACGCAGTATTTT
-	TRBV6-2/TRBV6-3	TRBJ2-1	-	CASSYSVGTNNEQFF	TGTGCCAGCAGTTACTCGGTCGGGACCAACAATGAGCAGTTCTTC
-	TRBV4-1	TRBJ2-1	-	CASSQDLRGFNYNEQFF	TGCGCCAGCAGCCAAGATTTACGAGGGTTTAACTACAATGAGCAGTTCTTC
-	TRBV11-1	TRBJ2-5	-	CASSQLLDRQEGSWYQETQYF	TGTGCCAGCAGCCAACTACTCGATCGACAGGAGGGAAGCTGGTATCAAGAGACCCAGTACTTC
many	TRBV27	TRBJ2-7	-	CASSFRGDSYEQYF	TGTGCCAGCAGTTTCAGGGGAGACTCCTACGAGCAGTACTTC
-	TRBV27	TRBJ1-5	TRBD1	CASSLTGDRGNQPQHF	TGTGCCAGCAGTCTGACAGGGGATCGAGGCAATCAGCCCCAGCATTTT
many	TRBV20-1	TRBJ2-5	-	CSARARNRSQETQYF	TGCAGTGCTAGAGCTCGGAACAGGTCCCAAGAGACCCAGTACTTC
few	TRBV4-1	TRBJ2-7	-	CASSQSLLSDEQYF	TGCGCCAGCAGCCAATCCCTCCTTTCGGACGAGCAGTACTTC
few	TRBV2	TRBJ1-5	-	CASWGRGGQPQHF	TGTGCCAGCTGGGGCAGGGGAGGACAGCCCCAGCATTTT
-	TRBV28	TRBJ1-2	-	CASSLIPPVSYGYTF	TGTGCCAGCAGTTTGATCCCCCCCGTTTCCTATGGCTACACCTTC
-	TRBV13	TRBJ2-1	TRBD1	CTSSLRTGDMGEQFF	TGTACCAGCAGCTTAAGGACAGGGGATATGGGTGAGCAGTTCTTC
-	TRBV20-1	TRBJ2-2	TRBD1	CSARDIGTGNTGELFF	TGCAGTGCTAGAGACATAGGGACAGGCAACACCGGGGAGCTGTTTTTT
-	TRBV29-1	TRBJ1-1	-	CSALDRGGNTEAFF	TGCAGCGCCCTTGACCGGGGAGGAAACACTGAAGCTTTCTTT
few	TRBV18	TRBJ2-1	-	CASSISADRQFF	TGTGCCAGCTCAATTTCAGCGGACCGGCAGTTCTTC
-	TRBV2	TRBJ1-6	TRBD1	CASFRDSNSPLHF	TGTGCCAGCTTCCGGGACAGTAATTCACCCCTCCACTTT
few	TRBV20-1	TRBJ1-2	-	CSAVLSEGYTF	TGCAGTGCGGTCCTGAGTGAGGGCTACACCTTC
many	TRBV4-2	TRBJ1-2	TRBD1	CASSDTGGGGYTF	TGTGCCAGCAGTGATACAGGGGGGGGTGGCTACACCTTC
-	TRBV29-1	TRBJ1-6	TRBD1	CSPRTGRNSPLHF	TGCAGCCCCCGGACAGGGAGGAACTCACCCCTCCACTTT
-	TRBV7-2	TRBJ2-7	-	CASSLRRGDERYF	TGTGCCAGCAGCTTACGCAGGGGGGACGAGCGGTACTTC
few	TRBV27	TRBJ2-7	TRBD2	CASSLWRGAYEQYF	TGTGCCAGCAGTTTGTGGCGGGGGGCCTACGAGCAGTACTTC
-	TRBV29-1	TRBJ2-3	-	CGVEEIDTQYF	TGCGGCGTTGAAGAAATAGATACGCAGTATTTT
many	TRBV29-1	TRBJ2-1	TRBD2	CSVGFWAGEYNEQFF	TGCAGCGTCGGATTTTGGGCGGGGGAGTACAATGAGCAGTTCTTC
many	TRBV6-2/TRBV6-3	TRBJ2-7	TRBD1	CASSYGTGGYEQYF	TGTGCCAGCAGTTATGGGACAGGGGGCTACGAGCAGTACTTC
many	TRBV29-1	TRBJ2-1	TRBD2	CSAGTIAYNEQFF	TGCAGCGCCGGGACTATTGCCTACAATGAGCAGTTCTTC
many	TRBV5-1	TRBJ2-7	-	CASSPEGTTYEQYF	TGCGCCAGCAGCCCAGAGGGGACAACCTACGAGCAGTACTTC
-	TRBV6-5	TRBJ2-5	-	CASSEGPETQYF	TGTGCCAGCAGCGAAGGTCCGGAGACCCAGTACTTC
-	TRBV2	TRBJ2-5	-	CASSRQERETQYF	TGTGCCAGCAGTCGACAGGAACGGGAGACCCAGTACTTC